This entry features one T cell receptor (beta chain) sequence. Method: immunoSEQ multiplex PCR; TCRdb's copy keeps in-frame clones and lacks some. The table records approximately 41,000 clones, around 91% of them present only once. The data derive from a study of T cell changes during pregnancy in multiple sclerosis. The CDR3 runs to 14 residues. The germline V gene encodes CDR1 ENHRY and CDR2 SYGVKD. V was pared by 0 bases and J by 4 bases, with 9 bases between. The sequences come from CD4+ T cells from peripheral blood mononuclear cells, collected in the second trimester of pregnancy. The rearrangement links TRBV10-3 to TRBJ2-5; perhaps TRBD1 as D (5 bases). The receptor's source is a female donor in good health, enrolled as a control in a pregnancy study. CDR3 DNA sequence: TGTGCCATCAGTGAGTCGGTGGGGCGAGAGACCCAGTACTTC. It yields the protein CAISESVGRETQYF.